This TCR beta chain was sequenced during a study of T cells after yellow fever vaccination. Whole-study findings and limits: Abundant clonotypes from the bulk population could contaminate FACS-sorted repertoires.

The 5'RACE template-switching step produced TCR cDNA and added a universal primer site and UMIs. TCRdb processed the 5' RACE reads anew with MiXCR; each CDR3 protein has one entry. The profile shows 300,000 to 350,000 distinct CDR3 sequences, around 4.5% of them singletons. This clonotype has a handful of counts. The antigen is unknown. The sequenced sample was PBMCs, obtained 15 days after the yellow fever booster vaccination. The clonotype comes from a man aged 18 to 35 who received the YFV17D yellow fever vaccine.

This CDR3 is CASSPMGTAGFNEKLFF. CDR3 DNA sequence: TGCGCCAGCAGCCCTATGGGAACAGCCGGATTTAATGAAAAACTGTTTTTT. V and J are TRBV5-1 and TRBJ1-4; no firm D call. This CDR3 has 17 amino acids. The ends were cut back, 4 bases at V and 4 bases at J, with 20 bases in the middle. The germline CDR1 and CDR2 sequences are SGHRS and YFSETQ.